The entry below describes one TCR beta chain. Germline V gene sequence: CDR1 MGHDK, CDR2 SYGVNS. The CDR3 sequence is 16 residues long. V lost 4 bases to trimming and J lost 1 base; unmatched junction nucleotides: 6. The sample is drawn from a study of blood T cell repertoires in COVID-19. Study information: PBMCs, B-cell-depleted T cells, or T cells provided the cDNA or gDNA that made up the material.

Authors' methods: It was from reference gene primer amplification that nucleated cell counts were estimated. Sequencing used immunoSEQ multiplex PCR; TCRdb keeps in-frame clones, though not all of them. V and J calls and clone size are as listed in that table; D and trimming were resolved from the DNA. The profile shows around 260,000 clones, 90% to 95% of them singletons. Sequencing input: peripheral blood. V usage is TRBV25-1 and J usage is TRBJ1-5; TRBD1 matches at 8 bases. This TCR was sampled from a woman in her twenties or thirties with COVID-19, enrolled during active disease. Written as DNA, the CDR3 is TGTGCCAGCAGTGCTCAGGGGGCGAAGAGCAATCAGCCCCAGCATTTT. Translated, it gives CASSAQGAKSNQPQHF.